This T cell receptor beta chain was captured by sequencing in a study of T cell responses to AZD1222 COVID-19 vaccine. General study findings and limits: Targets within unmutated variant regions were reportedly found for nearly half of spike-specific TCRs. Spike-specific TCR breadth and depth rose after two AZD1222 doses. Only a handful of AZD1222 recipients, several in all, had baseline seropositivity. Clonal diversity may have been underestimated in mostly white British donors.

Points on this clone: Its antigen is unidentified.

Some clones are missing from TCRdb's copy, which holds only in-frame ones; the method was immunoSEQ multiplex PCR. This sample has approximately 110,000 clones, with about nine tenths found just once. Sequences were derived from peripheral blood, sampled on day 0 of AZD1222 vaccination. This TCR derives from an adult in good health.

CDR3 DNA sequence: TGTGCCAGCAGCCTAATGGAGGTCGATACGCAGTATTTT. This translates into CASSLMEVDTQYF. The chain links TRBV7-2 to TRBJ2-3; maybe TRBD2 (5 bases). Trimming left V 5 bases short and J 6 bases short, with 12 bases between. CDR1 and CDR2 from the germline V gene are SGHTA and FQGNSA. The CDR3 runs to 13 residues.